The next 21 T cell receptor beta chains were all read from a single sample in a study of tumor and adjacent non-tumor tissue in lung cancer. The library came from three nested PCR rounds adapted from ARM-PCR protocols. Each CDR3 protein gets one entry after TCRdb re-called the multiplex PCR reads with MiXCR. The data show 200,000 or so distinct CDR3 sequences, 60% to 75% seen once. This sample's RNA came from whole unsorted tissue. Sequenced input: lung tumor tissue. The receptors here all came from a man in his 60s with non-small cell lung cancer.

This clonotype occurred a few times. This chain uses TRBV5-1 with TRBJ2-3; 7 nucleotides agree with TRBD1. Looked up from germline, CDR1 is SGHRS and CDR2 is YFSETQ. This CDR3 is built from 13 residues. Trimming removed 4 bases from V and 4 bases from J; junction bases left unmatched: 3. The CDR3 loop is CASSAGTADTQYF. CDR3 nucleotides: TGCGCCAGCAGCGCCGGGACAGCAGATACGCAGTATTTT. Looking up the rest from reference TRBV5-1 and TRBJ2-3 gives the full variable domain: KAGVTQTPRYLIKTRGQQVTLSCSPISGHRSVSWYQQTPGQGLQFLFEYFSETQRNKGNFPGRFSGRQFSNSRSEMNVSTLELGDSALYLCASSAGTADTQYFGPGTRLTVL.

Notes on this clonotype: An end of the junction differs from the germline gene, which may be a read error. The J gene is TRBJ1-5, the V gene TRBV11-2, with D possibly matching TRBD1 (5 bases). The CDR3 is made up of 13 amino acids. The V gene's germline CDR1 is SGHAT and CDR2 FQNNGV. The CDR3 nucleotides read TGTGCCAGCAGCAAATACAGGCATCAGCCACAGCATTTT. It codes for CASSKYRHQPQHF.

About this clonotype: In this CDR3 the conserved last residue, phenylalanine or tryptophan, is missing, so a read error is likely. The J gene is TRBJ1-1, the V gene TRBV20-1; tentative D call: TRBD1 (5 bases). The CDR3 has 13 residues. CDR1 is DFQATT, CDR2 SNEGSKA, per germline (reference sequence). The CDR3 loop is CSARGAGITVAFS. DNA of the CDR3: TGCAGTGCTAGAGGGGCAGGGATCACTGTAGCTTTCTCT.

In regard to this clonotype: This may be a read error: a much more frequent sequence differs by one nucleotide. The V call is TRBV4-2, the J call TRBJ1-3; 8 nucleotides line up with TRBD1. The CDR3 covers 16 residues. Germline CDR1 reads LGHNA; CDR2 reads YNFKEQ. The CDR3 here is CASTQTGGNSGNTIYF. DNA for the CDR3: TGTGCCAGCACCCAAACAGGGGGGAACTCTGGAAACACCATATATTTT.

There are a few counts of this clonotype. V gene TRBV4-3 combines with J gene TRBJ2-4; D perhaps matches TRBD2 (6 bases). Germline CDR1 is LGHNA and CDR2 is YSLEER. The CDR3 loop spans 18 amino acids. V was pared by 0 bases and J by 0 bases, with 15 bases between. The CDR3 coding sequence is TGCGCCAGCAGCCAAGATGGATTAGCGGAATCAGCCAAAAACATTCAGTACTTC. It specifies CASSQDGLAESAKNIQYF.

This clonotype was seen once. This may be a read error: a much more frequent sequence differs by one nucleotide. This chain uses TRBV6-5 with TRBJ2-4, with D hard to call. Germline V gives CDR1 MNHEY, CDR2 SVGAGI. The germline V and J ends were trimmed by 2 bases and 8 bases, with 10 bases remaining between them. CDR3 length: 13 amino acids. CDR3 region: CASSYTSKDIQYF. The CDR3 DNA sequence: TGTGCCAGCAGTTACACTTCTAAAGACATTCAGTACTTC.

Concerning this clonotype itself: The germline gene is not matched at one end of the junction; a read error may be the cause. The J gene is TRBJ2-7, the V gene TRBV4-2; 7 nucleotides match TRBD2. The CDR3 covers 16 residues. Germline CDR1 reads LGHNA; CDR2 reads YNFKEQ. The CDR3 nucleotides read TGTGTCAGCAGCCAAGATTTCCCGACTAGCTTCTACGAGCAGTACTTC. As protein: CVSSQDFPTSFYEQYF.

With regard to this clonotype: A read error is likely, as this CDR3 ends without the conserved phenylalanine or tryptophan. This rearrangement joins TRBV11-3 to TRBJ2-6; the match to TRBD2 covers 13 bases. This CDR3 has 18 residues. Germline V CDR1 and CDR2: SGHNT, YENEEA. The CDR3 is CTSSSGLAGFSGANVLTC. The CDR3 coding sequence is TGTACCAGCAGCTCGGGACTAGCGGGATTCTCTGGGGCCAACGTCCTGACTTGC.

As concerns this clonotype: At one boundary the junction diverges from the germline segment, which might be a read error. The chain couples TRBV11-1 to TRBJ2-2, with D perhaps TRBD2 (5 bases). CDR1 SGHAT and CDR2 FQDESV come from the germline V gene (reference sequence). CDR3 length: 14 amino acids. CDR3 DNA sequence: TGTGTCAGCAGCTTGCGTCTAACCACTGGGGAGCTGTCTTTT. It translates to CVSSLRLTTGELSF.

Notes on this clonotype: Since the CDR3 does not end with the conserved phenylalanine or tryptophan, this likely comes from a read error. The V gene is TRBV11-2, the J gene TRBJ2-1, with 8 bases identical to TRBD1. Germline CDR1 is SGHAT and CDR2 is FQNNGV. This CDR3 contains 15 residues. The CDR3 bases are TGTACCAGCAGCCCTGGACAGGGAAAGTACAATGAGCAGTTCTTA. Amino acids: CTSSPGQGKYNEQFL.

With regard to this clonotype: Possible read error: a much larger clone is one base away. This is likely a read error, given that the CDR3 carries no conserved phenylalanine or tryptophan at its end. The chain combines TRBV6-2 or TRBV6-3 with TRBJ1-2; D is perhaps TRBD1 (5 bases). The CDR3 extends over 15 amino acids. Germline-derived CDR1 and CDR2 are MNHEY and SVGEGT. V dropped 7 bases and J dropped 4 bases, with 19 bases sitting between them. CDR3 protein: CASTKAPAGVYGYTS. CDR3 DNA sequence: TGTGCCAGCACTAAAGCCCCCGCGGGGGTCTATGGCTACACCTCC.

About this clonotype: Being one base from a much bigger clone, this may be a read error. The chain combines TRBV6-5 with TRBJ1-2, with 9 bases that match TRBD1. Germline values: CDR1 MNHEY, CDR2 SVGAGI. The CDR3 loop spans 12 amino acids. CDR3 in amino acids: CVSRQGEYGYTF. CDR3 sequence (DNA): TGTGTCAGCAGACAGGGGGAGTATGGCTACACCTTC.

About this clonotype: Compared with germline, one end of the junction differs, possibly owing to a read error. The chain is built from TRBV4-3 and TRBJ2-3; D uncertain. CDR1 and CDR2 from the germline V gene are LGHNA and YSLEER. CDR3 length: 13 amino acids. The CDR3 sequence: CASSQENADMQYF. The CDR3 region has the DNA TGCGCCAGCAGCCAAGAGAATGCGGATATGCAGTATTTT.

This rearrangement joins TRBV5-1 to TRBJ2-3; D ambiguous. In germline, CDR1 is SGHRS, CDR2 YFSETQ. The V end lost 4 bases, the J end lost 3 bases, and 0 bases lay between the germline ends. The length of the CDR3 is 10 residues. Here the CDR3 DNA reads TGCGCCAGCAGCACAGATACGCAGTATTTT. Its protein product is CASSTDTQYF.

This sequence joins TRBV6-1 and TRBJ1-5; D not resolved. Germline assignment: CDR1 MNHNS and CDR2 SASEGT. The V end was cut by 7 bases, the J end by 2 bases, with 15 bases between. The CDR3 sequence is 15 residues long. The CDR3 region is CASKRGRHGNQPQHF. CDR3 DNA sequence: TGTGCCAGCAAGCGGGGAAGGCATGGCAATCAGCCCCAGCATTTT.

Concerning this clonotype itself: Given the absence of the conserved phenylalanine or tryptophan at the CDR3 end, a read error is likely. The V and J genes are TRBV20-1 and TRBJ2-7; the D is unclear. Germline V gene data show CDR1 as DFQATT and CDR2 as SNEGSKA (reference sequence). The CDR3 has 12 amino acids. Deletions cut 3 bases from V and 2 bases from J, with 8 bases between. The CDR3 loop is CSASIGAYEQYL. CDR3 bases: TGCAGTGCTAGTATCGGAGCCTACGAGCAGTACCTC.

To note about this clonotype: With a much larger clone just one base away, this may be a read error. The chain recombines TRBV20-1 with TRBJ1-5; TRBD1 aligns across 8 bases. The CDR3 contains 14 residues. Looked up from germline, CDR1 is DFQATT and CDR2 is SNEGSKA (reference sequence). The CDR3 DNA is TGCAGTTCTAGAGACCGCAGGGGGCTAGAGGCCCAGCATTTT. Encoded protein: CSSRDRRGLEAQHF.

Concerning this clonotype itself: A read error may be the cause here, since a much bigger clone is one base away. V is TRBV20-1 and J is TRBJ2-7; D not certain. Germline lookup yields CDR1 DFQATT and CDR2 SNEGSKA (reference sequence). The CDR3 extends over 13 amino acids. The CDR3 here is CGARATRSREQYF. Here the CDR3 DNA reads TGCGGTGCTAGAGCAACTCGATCGAGGGAGCAGTACTTC.

Turning to this clonotype: Its ends do not fully match the called genes, so a read error is possible. V is TRBV12-3 or TRBV12-4 and J is TRBJ1-2, with D possibly being TRBD1 (6 bases). This CDR3 has 15 amino acids. The CDR3 region has the DNA TGTACCAGCAGCCGGTATGAGACAGGAGGAAATGGCTACACCTTC. This encodes CTSSRYETGGNGYTF.

This clonotype appeared a few times. The J gene is TRBJ2-3, the V gene TRBV20-1; D unresolved. Per the germline V gene, CDR1 is DFQATT and CDR2 is SNEGSKA (reference sequence). Trimming took 0 bases from V and 1 from J, leaving 8 bases between them. There are 14 residues in the CDR3. CDR3 protein: CSAREWAGTDTQYF. The CDR3 DNA follows: TGCAGTGCTAGAGAATGGGCGGGCACAGATACGCAGTATTTT.

This sequence joins TRBV6-1 and TRBJ1-6; D may be TRBD1 (5 bases). Germline values: CDR1 MNHNS, CDR2 SASEGT. There are 15 residues in the CDR3. V was pared by 7 bases and J by 7 bases, with 17 bases between. The DNA of the CDR3 is TGTGCCAGCACTATGAGGGGCAGGCCCAATTCACCCCTCCACTTT. As protein: CASTMRGRPNSPLHF.